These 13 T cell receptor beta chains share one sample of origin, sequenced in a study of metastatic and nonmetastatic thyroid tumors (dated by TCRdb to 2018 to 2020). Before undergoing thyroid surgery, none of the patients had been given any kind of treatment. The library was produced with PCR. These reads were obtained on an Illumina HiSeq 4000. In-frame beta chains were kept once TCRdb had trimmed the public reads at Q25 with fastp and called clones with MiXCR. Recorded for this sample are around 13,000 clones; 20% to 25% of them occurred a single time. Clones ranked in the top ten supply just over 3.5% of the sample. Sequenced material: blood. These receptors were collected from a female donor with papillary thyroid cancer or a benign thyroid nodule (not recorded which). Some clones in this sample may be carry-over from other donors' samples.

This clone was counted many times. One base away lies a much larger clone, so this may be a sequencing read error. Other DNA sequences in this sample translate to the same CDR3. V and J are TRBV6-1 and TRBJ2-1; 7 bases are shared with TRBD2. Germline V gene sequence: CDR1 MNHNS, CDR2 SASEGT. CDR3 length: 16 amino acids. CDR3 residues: CASSEEVAGSYNEQFF. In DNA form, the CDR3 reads TGTGCCAGCAGTGAAGAGGTAGCGGGCTCCTACAACGAGCAGTTCTTC.

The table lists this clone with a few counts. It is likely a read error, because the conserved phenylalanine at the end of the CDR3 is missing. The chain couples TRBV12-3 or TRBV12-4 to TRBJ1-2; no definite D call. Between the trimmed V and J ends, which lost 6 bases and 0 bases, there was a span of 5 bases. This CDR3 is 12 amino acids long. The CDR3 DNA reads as TGTGCCAGCAGCTCTTCTAACTATGGCTACACCTCC. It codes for CASSSSNYGYTS.

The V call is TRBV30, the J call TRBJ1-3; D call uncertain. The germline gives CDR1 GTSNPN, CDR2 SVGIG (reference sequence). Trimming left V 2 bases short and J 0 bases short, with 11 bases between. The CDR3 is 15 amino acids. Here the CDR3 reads CAWSYLVSSGNTIYF. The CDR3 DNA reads TGTGCCTGGAGTTATCTAGTCAGCTCTGGAAACACCATATATTTT.

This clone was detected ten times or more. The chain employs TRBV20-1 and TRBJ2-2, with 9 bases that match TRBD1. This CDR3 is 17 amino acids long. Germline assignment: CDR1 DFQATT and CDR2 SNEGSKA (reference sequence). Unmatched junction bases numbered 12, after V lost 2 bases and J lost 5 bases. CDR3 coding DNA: TGCAGTGCTAGACCTTCAAACCGGGACAGGGTGACCGGGGAGCTGTTTTTT. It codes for CSARPSNRDRVTGELFF.

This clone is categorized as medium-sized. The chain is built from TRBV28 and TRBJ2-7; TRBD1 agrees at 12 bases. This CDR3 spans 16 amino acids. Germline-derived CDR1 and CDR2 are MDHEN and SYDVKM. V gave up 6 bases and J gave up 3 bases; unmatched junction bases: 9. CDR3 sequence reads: CASRRSGTGGFYEQYF. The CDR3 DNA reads TGTGCCAGCAGGCGGTCCGGGACAGGGGGCTTCTACGAGCAGTACTTC.

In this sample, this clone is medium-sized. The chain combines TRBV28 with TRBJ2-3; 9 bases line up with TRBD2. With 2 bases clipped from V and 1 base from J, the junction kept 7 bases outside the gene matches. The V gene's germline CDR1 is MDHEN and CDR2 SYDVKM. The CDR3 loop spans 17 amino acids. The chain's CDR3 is CASSLGRVAGGTDTQYF. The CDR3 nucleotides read TGTGCCAGCAGTTTAGGGCGGGTAGCGGGAGGCACAGATACGCAGTATTTT. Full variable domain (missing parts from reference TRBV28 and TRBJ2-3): DVKVTQSSRYLVKRTGEKVFLECVQDMDHENMFWYRQDPGLGLRLIYFSYDVKMKEKGDIPEGYSVSREKKERFSLILESASTNQTSMYLCASSLGRVAGGTDTQYFGPGTRLTVL.

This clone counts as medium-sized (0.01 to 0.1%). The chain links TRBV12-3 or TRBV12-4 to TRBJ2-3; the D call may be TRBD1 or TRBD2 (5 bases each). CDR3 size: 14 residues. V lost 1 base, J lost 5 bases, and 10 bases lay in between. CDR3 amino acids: CASSLDGAIDTQYF. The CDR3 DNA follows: TGTGCCAGCAGTTTAGACGGGGCGATAGATACGCAGTATTTT.

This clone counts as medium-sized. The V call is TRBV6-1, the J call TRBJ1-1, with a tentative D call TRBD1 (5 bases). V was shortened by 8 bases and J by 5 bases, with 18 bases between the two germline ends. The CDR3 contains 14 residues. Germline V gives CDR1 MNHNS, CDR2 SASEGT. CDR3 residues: CASCPGGLGTEAFF. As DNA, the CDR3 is TGTGCCAGCTGCCCCGGGGGGTTGGGGACTGAAGCTTTCTTT.

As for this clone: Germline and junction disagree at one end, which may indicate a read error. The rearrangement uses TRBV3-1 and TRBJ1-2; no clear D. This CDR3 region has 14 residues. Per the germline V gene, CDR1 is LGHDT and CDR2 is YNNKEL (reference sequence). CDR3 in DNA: TGTGCCAGCAGCCGCGCCCGGGGAATAGATGGCTACGCCTTC. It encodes CASSRARGIDGYAF.

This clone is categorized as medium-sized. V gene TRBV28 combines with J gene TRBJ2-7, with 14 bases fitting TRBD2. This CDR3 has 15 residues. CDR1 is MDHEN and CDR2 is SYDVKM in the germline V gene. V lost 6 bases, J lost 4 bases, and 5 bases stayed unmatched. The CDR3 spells CASSSGTSGSYEQYV. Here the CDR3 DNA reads TGTGCCAGCAGCTCTGGGACTAGCGGGAGTTACGAGCAGTACGTC.

The CDR3 DNA reads as TGTGCCAGCATTAGCGGTTACAAAATGACGGGAGAGACCCAGTACTTC. Protein: CASISGYKMTGETQYF. V and J are TRBV6-1 and TRBJ2-5, with a tentative D call TRBD2 (6 bases). CDR1 and CDR2 (germline): MNHNS, SASEGT. V lost 7 bases to trimming and J lost 4 bases, with 22 bases between them. The CDR3 runs to 16 residues.

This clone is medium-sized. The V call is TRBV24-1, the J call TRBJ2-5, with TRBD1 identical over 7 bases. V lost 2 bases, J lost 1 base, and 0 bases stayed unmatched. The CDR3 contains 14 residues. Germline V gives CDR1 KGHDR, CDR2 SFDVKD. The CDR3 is CATSDYRGQETQYF. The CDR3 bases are TGTGCCACCAGTGATTACAGGGGCCAAGAGACCCAGTACTTC.

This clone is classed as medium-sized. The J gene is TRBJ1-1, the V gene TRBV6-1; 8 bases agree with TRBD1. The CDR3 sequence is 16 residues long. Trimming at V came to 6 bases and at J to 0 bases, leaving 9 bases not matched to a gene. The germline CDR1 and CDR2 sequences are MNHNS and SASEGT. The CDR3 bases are TGTGCCAGCAGGGACAGGGCGTTAGGGTTGAACACTGAAGCTTTCTTT. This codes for CASRDRALGLNTEAFF.